Each of the 24 T cell receptor beta chains below was sequenced from the same sample in a study of Ad26.COV2.S vaccination and SARS-CoV-2 variants. Described treatment: around 19 received Ad26.COV2.S at low or high dose, single or two shots; a few received placebo; per-sample allocation not given. It was on day 63 after the first vaccine or placebo injection that samples were taken. Assay: immunoSEQ multiplex PCR; the TCRdb copy retains only in-frame clones and omits some. Here the sample spans about 680,000 clones, 70% to 90% being singletons. The specimen was peripheral blood, collected in a trial of Ad26.COV2.S vaccine versus placebo. All receptors come from a person aged 18 to 59 who received the Ad26.COV2.S COVID-19 vaccine or a placebo.

The chain recombines TRBV12-3 or TRBV12-4 with TRBJ2-1; D call uncertain. The length of the CDR3 is 11 residues. V lost 4 bases, J lost 8 bases, and 6 bases lay in between. The CDR3 DNA follows: TGTGCCAGCAGTTCATCAGATGAGCAGTTCTTC. Translated: CASSSSDEQFF.

This rearrangement joins TRBV7-9 to TRBJ1-6, with no clear D. V lost 7 bases, J lost 9 bases, and 10 bases lay in between. Germline lookup yields CDR1 SEHNR and CDR2 FQNEAQ (reference sequence). This CDR3 contains 12 residues. This CDR3 reads CASNRDTSPLHF. CDR3 bases: TGTGCCAGCAACCGGGATACTTCACCCCTCCACTTT.

The chain joins TRBV11-3 to TRBJ2-2; the match to TRBD2 covers 7 bases. V lost 7 bases, J lost 0 bases, and 17 bases stayed unmatched. CDR1 and CDR2 (germline): SGHNT, YENEEA. The CDR3 runs to 19 residues. In DNA form, the CDR3 reads TGTGCCAGCACCTATCCCGGGAGGACTAGGGCGTCGAACACCGGGGAGCTGTTTTTT. Translating it yields CASTYPGRTRASNTGELFF.

This clone was found once. This chain uses TRBV5-1 with TRBJ2-1; TRBD2 might be the D (6 bases). Per the germline V gene, CDR1 is SGHRS and CDR2 is YFSETQ. Trimming removed 4 bases at V and 7 bases at J, with 24 bases between. The CDR3 has 17 residues. The DNA of the CDR3 is TGCGCCAGCAGCCAACCTGTTGGCGGGAATATTGGGAATGAGCAGTTCTTC. Amino acids: CASSQPVGGNIGNEQFF.

V usage is TRBV7-9 and J usage is TRBJ2-7; no clear D gene. The CDR3 runs to 12 residues. Germline lookup yields CDR1 SEHNR and CDR2 FQNEAQ (reference sequence). V gave up 2 bases and J gave up 3 bases, with 5 bases separating them. The CDR3 reads CASSLSYYEQYF. CDR3 in DNA: TGTGCCAGCAGCTTATCGTACTACGAGCAGTACTTC.

The chain joins TRBV3-1 (or the pseudogene TRBV3-2) to TRBJ2-1, with TRBD2 as a possible D gene (6 bases). Trimming removed 6 bases from V and 4 bases from J, with 16 bases in between. The CDR3 loop spans 15 amino acids. Germline CDR1 is LGHDT and CDR2 is YNNKEL (reference sequence). CDR3 coding DNA: TGTGCCAGCAGTCCTCGCGGGGATCGGTACAATGAGCAGTTCTTC. As protein: CASSPRGDRYNEQFF.

About this clone itself: Within the sample, other DNA sequences also encode this same CDR3. V usage is TRBV24-1 and J usage is TRBJ2-3; D not resolved. This CDR3 is 13 amino acids long. Germline V gives CDR1 KGHDR, CDR2 SFDVKD. Trimming pared 4 bases from V and 3 bases from J, leaving 7 bases between. In nucleotides, the CDR3 is TGTGCCACCAGTGACCCCCTGACAGATACGCAGTATTTT. The encoded protein is CATSDPLTDTQYF.

The V gene is TRBV13, the J gene TRBJ2-1, with TRBD2 matching over 11 bases. CDR1 is PRHDT and CDR2 is FYEKMQ in the germline V gene (reference sequence). Unmatched junction bases numbered 13, after V lost 5 bases and J lost 7 bases. The CDR3 loop spans 17 amino acids. The CDR3 region is CASSPRVAGGFMNEQFF. CDR3 in DNA: TGTGCCAGCAGCCCGCGGGTAGCGGGAGGGTTTATGAATGAGCAGTTCTTC.

V usage is TRBV6-6 and J usage is TRBJ2-2, with 7 bases fitting TRBD2. Trimming cost V 0 bases and J 7 bases; bases outside gene matches: 2. The CDR3 runs 14 residues. Per the germline V gene, CDR1 is MNHNY and CDR2 is SVGAGI (reference sequence). CDR3 sequence reads: CASSYSASGGELFF. In nucleotides, the CDR3 is TGTGCCAGCAGTTACTCGGCTAGCGGCGGGGAGCTGTTTTTT.

The rearrangement uses TRBV6-5 and TRBJ2-7; tentative D call: TRBD2 (6 bases). V gave up 6 bases and J gave up 6 bases, with 12 bases separating them. Germline CDR1 MNHEY, CDR2 SVGAGI. There are 12 residues in the CDR3. The CDR3 loop reads CASSETSGEQYF. For the CDR3, the DNA is TGTGCCAGCAGCGAGACTAGTGGCGAGCAGTACTTC.

The chain carries TRBV4-1 and TRBJ2-7, with 9 bases matching TRBD1. This CDR3 contains 15 residues. The V gene's germline CDR1 is MGHRA and CDR2 YSYEKL. Trimming cost V 2 bases and J 2 bases; bases outside gene matches: 4. CDR3 sequence reads: CASSQIQGAAYEQYF. In DNA, the CDR3 is TGCGCCAGCAGCCAAATACAGGGGGCGGCCTACGAGCAGTACTTC.

This chain connects TRBV11-2 to TRBJ1-1; D possibly corresponds to TRBD1 (5 bases). Per germline, CDR1 SGHAT and CDR2 FQNNGV. V was cut by 3 bases and J by 0 bases, with 8 bases left in between. The CDR3 consists of 14 residues. CDR3 DNA sequence: TGTGCCAGCAGCTTCCCAGGGTTGAACACTGAAGCTTTCTTT. As protein: CASSFPGLNTEAFF.

This clone has just a few counts. Written as DNA, the CDR3 is TGTGCCAGCAGTTTGAGGGGGGCTCTCTATGGCTACACCTTC. Translation gives CASSLRGALYGYTF. V usage is TRBV27 and J usage is TRBJ1-2; D may be TRBD1 (6 bases). Trimming took off 3 bases at V and 4 bases at J, with 12 bases between the two ends. The CDR3 spans 14 residues. Germline V gene sequence: CDR1 MNHEY, CDR2 SMNVEV (reference sequence).

This clone was found once. The chain carries TRBV12-3 or TRBV12-4 and TRBJ1-1, with unresolved D. The V and J ends lost 3 bases and 4 bases respectively, with 9 bases between them. The CDR3 loop spans 13 amino acids. In DNA, the CDR3 is TGTGCCAGCAGTTTGGGCATACTCACTGAAGCTTTCTTT. Encoded protein: CASSLGILTEAFF.

The gene calls are TRBV10-3 and TRBJ2-3; D not certain. Trimming stripped 7 bases from V and 6 bases from J, with 11 bases between. CDR1 ENHRY and CDR2 SYGVKD come from the germline V gene. The CDR3 covers 12 residues. The CDR3 region is CAINGIEDTQYF. Written as DNA, the CDR3 is TGTGCCATCAATGGGATTGAGGATACGCAGTATTTT.

The chain combines TRBV11-2 with TRBJ2-1, with 10 bases fitting TRBD2. The germline V gene has CDR1 SGHAT and CDR2 FQNNGV. The V gene end was trimmed by 5 bases and the J gene end by 4 bases; junction bases not matched to a gene: 5. The CDR3 totals 15 residues. For the CDR3, the DNA is TGTGCCAGCAGCAGCGGACTAGCGGTATACAATGAGCAGTTCTTC. Protein sequence: CASSSGLAVYNEQFF.

The rearrangement links TRBV27 to TRBJ1-5; 9 positions agree with TRBD1. V lost 5 bases, J lost 2 bases, and 7 bases stayed unmatched. Germline V gene lookup returns CDR1 MNHEY and CDR2 SMNVEV (reference sequence). The CDR3 consists of 16 residues. The DNA of the CDR3 is TGTGCCAGCAGTACTACAGGGGGCAGGGGCAATCAGCCCCAGCATTTT. Its translation is CASSTTGGRGNQPQHF.

This clone was seen a single time. This sequence joins TRBV7-3 and TRBJ2-1; perhaps D is TRBD1 or TRBD2 (5 bases each). The germline V gene encodes CDR1 SGHTA and CDR2 FQGTGA. CDR3 length: 15 residues. Trimming shortened V by 0 bases and J by 10 bases, and 16 bases separated the two germline ends. The CDR3 DNA reads TGTGCCAGCAGCTTAACGAGGGGTAGCCTGGTCGAGCAGTTCTTC. Translated: CASSLTRGSLVEQFF. Filled out from reference TRBV7-3 and TRBJ2-1, the complete variable domain reads GAGVSQTPSNKVTEKGKYVELRCDPISGHTALYWYRQSLGQGPEFLIYFQGTGAADDSGLPNDRFFAVRPEGSVSTLKIQRTERGDSAVYLCASSLTRGSLVEQFFGPGTRLTVL.

The chain carries TRBV7-8 and TRBJ1-4, with D uncertain. V was clipped by 2 bases and J by 8 bases, with 9 bases between them. The germline CDR1 and CDR2 sequences are SGHVS and FQNEAQ. There are 13 residues in the CDR3. CDR3 sequence (DNA): TGTGCCAGCAGCTTATGGGAGGGCGAAAAACTGTTTTTT. Translating gives CASSLWEGEKLFF.

This chain uses TRBV24-1 with TRBJ2-5; the D gene is possibly TRBD2 (6 bases). Trimming took 4 bases from V and 5 from J, leaving 13 bases between them. The CDR3 sequence is 14 residues long. The V gene's germline CDR1 is KGHDR and CDR2 SFDVKD. CDR3: CATSDPGGHETQYF. The CDR3 DNA reads TGTGCCACCAGTGACCCCGGGGGTCATGAGACCCAGTACTTC.

The count of this clone is one. The chain couples TRBV5-4 to TRBJ2-1; 9 bases map to TRBD2. Germline values: CDR1 SGHNT, CDR2 YYREEE (reference sequence). Trimming removed 1 base from V and 7 bases from J; junction bases left unmatched: 12. The CDR3 sequence is 17 residues long. The CDR3 sequence: CASSLLASGVRGNEQFF. Written as DNA, the CDR3 is TGTGCCAGCAGCTTGTTGGCTAGCGGGGTGCGGGGGAATGAGCAGTTCTTC.

This chain connects TRBV3-1 (or the pseudogene TRBV3-2) to TRBJ2-2; 15 nucleotides match TRBD2. The CDR3 loop spans 18 amino acids. V dropped 0 bases and J dropped 5; count of bases not matched to a gene: 4. Germline loops: CDR1 LGHDT, CDR2 YNNKEL (reference sequence). The CDR3: CASSQDTGLAGGTGELFF. Written as DNA, the CDR3 is TGTGCCAGCAGCCAAGACACTGGACTAGCGGGGGGGACCGGGGAGCTGTTTTTT.

This chain connects TRBV7-9 to TRBJ1-4; maybe TRBD1 (5 bases). Germline loops: CDR1 SEHNR, CDR2 FQNEAQ (reference sequence). This CDR3 has 15 residues. The V end lost 5 bases, the J end lost 6 bases, and 16 bases lay between the germline ends. The CDR3 is CASSRWVGEDEKLFF. In DNA form, the CDR3 reads TGTGCCAGCAGCCGCTGGGTGGGGGAGGATGAAAAACTGTTTTTT.

The chain has TRBV13 and TRBJ2-7; no reliable D call. CDR1 and CDR2 from the germline V gene are PRHDT and FYEKMQ (reference sequence). V gave up 5 bases and J gave up 3 bases, with 11 bases separating them. The CDR3 has 13 residues. The chain's CDR3 is CASSHQTDYEQYF. CDR3 bases: TGTGCCAGCAGCCACCAGACGGACTACGAGCAGTACTTC.